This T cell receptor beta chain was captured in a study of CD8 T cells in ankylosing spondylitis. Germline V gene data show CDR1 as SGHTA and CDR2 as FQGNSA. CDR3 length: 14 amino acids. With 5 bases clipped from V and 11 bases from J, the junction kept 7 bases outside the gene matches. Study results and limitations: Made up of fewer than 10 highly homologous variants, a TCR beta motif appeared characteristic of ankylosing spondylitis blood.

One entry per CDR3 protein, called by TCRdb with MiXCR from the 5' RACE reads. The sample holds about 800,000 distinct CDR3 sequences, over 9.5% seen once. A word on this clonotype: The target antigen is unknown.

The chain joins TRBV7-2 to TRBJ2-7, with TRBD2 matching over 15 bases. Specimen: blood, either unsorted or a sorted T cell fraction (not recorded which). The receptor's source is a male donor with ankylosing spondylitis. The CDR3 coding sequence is TGTGCCAGCAGCCAAGGACTAGCGGGAGGGGGAAAGTACTTC. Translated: CASSQGLAGGGKYF. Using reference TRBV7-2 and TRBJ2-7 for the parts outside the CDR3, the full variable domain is GAGVSQSPSNKVTEKGKDVELRCDPISGHTALYWYRQSLGQGLEFLIYFQGNSAPDKSGLPSDRFSAERTGGSVSTLTIQRTQQEDSAVYLCASSQGLAGGGKYFGPGTRLTVT.